A selection of T cell receptor beta chains follows, all from one sample in a study of cytomegalovirus exposure and HLA in healthy donors. Only in-frame clones appear in the TCRdb table, and some are missing; sequencing was by immunoSEQ multiplex PCR. The profile covers 180,000 or so clones, with over 60% appearing a single time and around an eighth taken by the ten largest. Sequences were obtained from PBMCs. These receptors were collected from a man aged 50 or older in good health and CMV-seropositive. Each CDR3 is given with its conserved first and last residue. D genes are given only for firm matches. Rows may omit the clone size; those that give it use once, few, many or a size class.

J,size,D,V,DNA,CDR3
TRBJ1-4,NA,NA,TRBV28,TGTGCCAGCAATAACAGGCCTCATGATGAAAAACTGTTTTTT,CASNNRPHDEKLFF
TRBJ1-5,NA,NA,TRBV27,TGTGCCAGCACCGCTCCGACAGGTCCGCATTTT,CASTAPTGPHF
TRBJ2-6,NA,NA,TRBV7-9,TGTTCCAGCAGCTTAGAAAGGGGTCGATCTGGGGCCAACGTCCTGACTTTC,CSSSLERGRSGANVLTF
TRBJ1-5,NA,NA,TRBV7-9,TGTGCCAGCAGCTTAGACAGGCAGCCCCAGCATTTT,CASSLDRQPQHF
TRBJ1-2,NA,NA,TRBV2,TGTGCCAGCAGTGAAGAGGGGGGGCAGAGCTATGGCTACACCTTC,CASSEEGGQSYGYTF
TRBJ1-1,NA,NA,TRBV6-1,TGTGCCAGCAGTGACGGACAGAACACTGAAGCTTTCTTT,CASSDGQNTEAFF
TRBJ2-4,NA,TRBD2,TRBV9,TGTGCCAGCAGCGTTAGCGGGGGGACGGTCGCCAAAAACATTCAGTACTTC,CASSVSGGTVAKNIQYF
TRBJ1-3,NA,NA,TRBV7-8,TGTGCCAGCACCTCTCAGGGGCGGTCTCTCACCATATATTTT,CASTSQGRSLTIYF
TRBJ2-7,few,NA,TRBV21-1,TGTGCCAGCTCCCCGGGGGTTATTACCTACGAGCAGTACTTC,CASSPGVITYEQYF
TRBJ2-1,NA,TRBD2,TRBV18,TGTGCCAGCTCACCACGGGGACTAGCGAATGAGCAGTTCTTC,CASSPRGLANEQFF
TRBJ2-3,NA,NA,TRBV6-4,TGTGCCAGCAGTGAGGCGGGTAGGGGCACAGATACGCAGTATTTT,CASSEAGRGTDTQYF
TRBJ2-2,once,NA,TRBV21-1,TGTGCCAGCAGCAAATACCGGGACAGGGGTTCCGGGGAGCTGTTTTTT,CASSKYRDRGSGELFF
TRBJ2-3,NA,NA,TRBV18,TGTGCCAGCTCACCAGGGGCAGGGCTAGGCACAGATACGCAGTATTTT,CASSPGAGLGTDTQYF
TRBJ2-3,NA,TRBD2,TRBV7-9,TGTGCCAGCAGCTCGGGGACTAGCGCGAGCACAGATACGCAGTATTTT,CASSSGTSASTDTQYF
TRBJ1-2,NA,NA,TRBV6-5,TGTGCCAGCAGTTATGGACAGTGGGTGGGCGGCTACACCTTC,CASSYGQWVGGYTF
TRBJ1-6,few,TRBD1,TRBV15,TGTGCCACCTCAACCGGACAGGCATATAATTCACCCCTCCACTTT,CATSTGQAYNSPLHF
TRBJ1-1,NA,NA,TRBV7-3,TGTGCCAGCAGCTTTGGACAGTACACTGAAGCTTTCTTT,CASSFGQYTEAFF
TRBJ2-2,NA,TRBD1,TRBV6-1,TGTGCCAGCAGTGTTACAGGGGTAAACACCGGGGAGCTGTTTTTT,CASSVTGVNTGELFF
TRBJ2-7,NA,TRBD1,TRBV6-5,TGTGCCAGCAGTCCGGGACAGGACTACGAGCAGTACTTC,CASSPGQDYEQYF
TRBJ2-3,NA,TRBD1,TRBV4-2,TGTGCCAGCAGCCAAGAGGGAAGGGGGCCAGGTGTGACAGATACGCAGTATTTT,CASSQEGRGPGVTDTQYF
TRBJ1-2,NA,NA,TRBV20-1,TGCAGTGCTAGACCCGGGGAAGGCTACACCTTC,CSARPGEGYTF
TRBJ2-7,NA,TRBD2,TRBV7-2,TGTGCCAGCAGCTCAATAGCGGGGGGCCTCTACGAGCAGTACTTC,CASSSIAGGLYEQYF
TRBJ1-3,NA,TRBD1,TRBV7-2,TGTGCCAGCAGCTTAGTAGGGACAGCAAACTCTGGAAACACCATATATTTT,CASSLVGTANSGNTIYF
TRBJ2-1,NA,NA,TRBV29-1,TGCAGCGTTGAAGCCCCCCCCATGGAGTCCCCGCTTTACAATGAGCAGTTCTTC,CSVEAPPMESPLYNEQFF
TRBJ1-2,NA,NA,TRBV10-3,TGTGCCATCAGATCGCCAGGGGATTTTAACTATGGCTACACCTTC,CAIRSPGDFNYGYTF
TRBJ1-5,NA,NA,TRBV4-1,TGCGCCAGCAGCCATACAGACTATAGCAATCAGCCCCAGCATTTT,CASSHTDYSNQPQHF
TRBJ1-2,once,NA,TRBV6-5,TGTGCCAGCAGTTTACTACAGGGATCGAAGGGTGGCTACACCTTC,CASSLLQGSKGGYTF
TRBJ1-4,few,NA,TRBV6-5,TGTGCCAGCAGGCGACTGGCAACTAATGAAAAACTGTTTTTT,CASRRLATNEKLFF
TRBJ2-4,NA,NA,TRBV7-9,TGTGCCAGCAGACCACCTTGGGGGCAGGGTGGTAACATTCAGTACTTC,CASRPPWGQGGNIQYF
TRBJ1-2,NA,NA,TRBV5-4,TGTGCCAGCAGCTCGGGGTCTGGGTTTGGGGGCTACACCTTC,CASSSGSGFGGYTF
TRBJ2-7,NA,TRBD1,TRBV2,TGTGCCAGCAGAAGACAGGGTTCGGCCTACGAGCAGTACTTC,CASRRQGSAYEQYF
TRBJ1-3,few,NA,TRBV6-1,TGTGCCAGCAGTGCTTACCCCGCGGGGGGAAACACCATATATTTT,CASSAYPAGGNTIYF